What follows are 27 T cell receptor beta chains derived from one specimen sequenced in a study of shared T cell receptors in the human thymus. Here immunoSEQ multiplex PCR was the method, and the copy in TCRdb shows in-frame clones only, minus some. The table lists about 380,000 clones, about 95% of them singletons. Specimen: thymocytes. These receptors all stem from a human donor.

This clone is a singleton in its sample. The CDR3 DNA is TGTGCCAGCAGTTTATTGTTACAGGACAGAAGATTAGCCAAAAACATTCAGTACTTC. It specifies CASSLLLQDRRLAKNIQYF. The chain recombines TRBV28 with TRBJ2-4; maybe TRBD1 (6 bases). Germline V gene data show CDR1 as MDHEN and CDR2 as SYDVKM. The CDR3 has 19 amino acids. The V gene lost 1 base and the J gene lost 0 bases, with 19 bases spanning the gap. Full variable domain (outside the CDR3, taken from reference TRBV28 and TRBJ2-4): DVKVTQSSRYLVKRTGEKVFLECVQDMDHENMFWYRQDPGLGLRLIYFSYDVKMKEKGDIPEGYSVSREKKERFSLILESASTNQTSMYLCASSLLLQDRRLAKNIQYFGAGTRLSVL.

The CDR3 nucleotides read TGTGCCAGCTCACTCGAGCGGACTAGCGGGAGGCCGATTGGGGAGACCCAGTACTTC. It codes for CASSLERTSGRPIGETQYF. This chain links TRBV18 with TRBJ2-5; TRBD2 matches 14 bases. The CDR3 is 19 amino acids. Germline V gene lookup returns CDR1 KGHSH and CDR2 LQKENI. Trimming at V came to 4 bases and at J to 5 bases, leaving 15 bases not matched to a gene.

V usage is TRBV28 and J usage is TRBJ1-1; unclear D gene. Germline V gene lookup returns CDR1 MDHEN and CDR2 SYDVKM. V gave up 2 bases and J gave up 4 bases, with 5 bases separating them. The CDR3 is 12 residues long. The CDR3 coding sequence is TGTGCCAGCAGTTTACCGGGCACTGAAGCTTTCTTT. Translating gives CASSLPGTEAFF.

The V gene is TRBV28, the J gene TRBJ2-7; tentatively, D is TRBD2 (5 bases). CDR3 size: 14 residues. CDR1 is MDHEN and CDR2 is SYDVKM in the germline V gene. V was pared by 7 bases and J by 3 bases, with 16 bases between. CDR3 bases: TGTGCCAGCACCCGAGGGTTAGCTAACTACGAGCAGTACTTC. It is translated as CASTRGLANYEQYF.

The V gene is TRBV10-3, the J gene TRBJ2-3; 7 nucleotides line up with TRBD2. CDR1 and CDR2 (germline): ENHRY, SYGVKD. The CDR3 runs 16 residues. V trimming: 4 bases; J trimming: 2 bases; junction bases outside the gene matches: 9. The CDR3 sequence is CAISGSKLAFTDTQYF. Here the CDR3 DNA reads TGTGCCATCAGTGGATCGAAACTAGCGTTCACAGATACGCAGTATTTT.

V usage is TRBV28 and J usage is TRBJ2-3, with 11 bases that match TRBD1. The V segment lost 6 bases and the J segment 6 bases; nucleotides outside the gene matches: 8. This CDR3 comprises 15 residues. Germline lookup yields CDR1 MDHEN and CDR2 SYDVKM. CDR3 coding DNA: TGTGCCAGCAGCCTAGGACAGGGGGCTTCGGATACGCAGTATTTT. Translated: CASSLGQGASDTQYF. Together with reference TRBV28 and TRBJ2-3, the CDR3 gives the full variable domain: DVKVTQSSRYLVKRTGEKVFLECVQDMDHENMFWYRQDPGLGLRLIYFSYDVKMKEKGDIPEGYSVSREKKERFSLILESASTNQTSMYLCASSLGQGASDTQYFGPGTRLTVL.

This clone occurred a few times. This chain uses TRBV6-6 with TRBJ1-2; TRBD1 matches at 7 bases. V shed 4 bases, J shed 8 bases, and the junction held 4 bases outside the gene matches. Germline CDR1 and CDR2: MNHNY and SVGAGI (reference sequence). The CDR3 length is 12 residues. Here the CDR3 reads CASSCTGDGYTF. The CDR3 DNA sequence: TGTGCCAGCAGTTGTACAGGGGACGGCTACACCTTC.

This chain uses TRBV5-1 with TRBJ2-5, with D possibly being TRBD1 or TRBD2 (5 bases each). CDR1 and CDR2 from the germline V gene are SGHRS and YFSETQ. Trimming left V 0 bases short and J 4 bases short, with 7 bases between. The CDR3 has 13 amino acids. The CDR3 nucleotides read TGCGCCAGCAGCTTGGGGGACGGAGAGACCCAGTACTTC. Residues: CASSLGDGETQYF.

This clone was counted a single time. The chain carries TRBV30 and TRBJ2-5; D ambiguous. CDR1 is GTSNPN, CDR2 SVGIG, per germline (reference sequence). Trimming pared 0 bases from V and 5 bases from J, leaving 7 bases between. The length of the CDR3 is 12 residues. CDR3 amino acids: CAWSVEYETQYF. The CDR3 bases are TGTGCCTGGAGTGTAGAATATGAGACCCAGTACTTC. Together with reference TRBV30 and TRBJ2-5, the CDR3 gives the full variable domain: SQTIHQWPATLVQPVGSPLSLECTVEGTSNPNLYWYRQAAGRGLQLLFYSVGIGQISSEVPQNLSASRPQDRQFILSSKKLLLSDSGFYLCAWSVEYETQYFGPGTRLLVL.

The chain employs TRBV28 and TRBJ2-1; 7 bases line up with TRBD1. From germline, CDR1 is MDHEN and CDR2 SYDVKM. V was clipped by 6 bases and J by 3 bases; unmatched bases: 11. This CDR3 has 16 amino acids. The DNA for the CDR3 is TGTGCCAGCAGCAACTCATATAGGGACAGCTACAATGAGCAGTTCTTC. Protein: CASSNSYRDSYNEQFF.

The chain carries TRBV5-1 and TRBJ2-1, with 10 bases lining up with TRBD2. The ends lost 4 bases at V and 5 bases at J; junction bases unmatched: 24. The CDR3 loop spans 21 amino acids. From germline, CDR1 is SGHRS and CDR2 YFSETQ. CDR3 amino acids: CASSPRGKGLAYYTVHNEQFF. Here the CDR3 DNA reads TGCGCCAGCAGCCCGCGTGGTAAGGGACTAGCGTATTATACTGTCCACAATGAGCAGTTCTTC.

This sequence joins TRBV5-8 and TRBJ2-7; a weak D match, TRBD1 (6 bases). CDR3 length equals 18 residues. The V gene's germline CDR1 is SGHTS and CDR2 YDEGEE. Trimming took 1 base from V and 3 from J, leaving 23 bases between them. The CDR3 sequence is CASSLSPQPGHKFYEQYF. The CDR3 DNA sequence: TGTGCCAGCAGCTTGTCCCCCCAGCCGGGACACAAATTCTACGAGCAGTACTTC.

V and J are TRBV5-1 and TRBJ1-2, with D hard to call. V lost 0 bases, J lost 3 bases, and 18 bases lay in between. The CDR3 is 17 amino acids. Per germline, CDR1 SGHRS and CDR2 YFSETQ. CDR3 in amino acids: CASSLGDNTLWDYGYTF. The CDR3 DNA follows: TGCGCCAGCAGCTTGGGAGACAATACCCTTTGGGACTATGGCTACACCTTC.

This chain uses TRBV19 with TRBJ2-7; either TRBD1 or TRBD2 may fit D (6 bases each). The CDR3 totals 15 residues. CDR1 LNHDA and CDR2 SQIVND come from the germline V gene (reference sequence). Trimming removed 2 bases from V and 1 base from J, with 12 bases in between. CDR3 sequence (DNA): TGTGCCAGTAGTATAACCCGGAGGGGGTCCTACGAGCAGTACTTC. Translation gives CASSITRRGSYEQYF.

The rearrangement links TRBV28 to TRBJ1-2; the D is unclear. This CDR3 comprises 14 residues. CDR1 and CDR2 from the germline V gene are MDHEN and SYDVKM. V lost 2 bases to trimming and J lost 3 bases, with 10 bases between them. The CDR3 nucleotides are TGTGCCAGCAGTTTACGGTGGACGGACTATGGCTACACCTTC. It specifies CASSLRWTDYGYTF.

CDR3 coding DNA: TGTGCCAGCAGCCCCAACTCGGGACGGATTATGAACACTGAAGCTTTCTTT. Translating gives CASSPNSGRIMNTEAFF. V usage is TRBV5-6 and J usage is TRBJ1-1; D possibly corresponds to TRBD1 (5 bases). With 4 bases removed from V and 0 bases from J, the gap between germline ends came to 19 bases. The germline gives CDR1 SGHDT, CDR2 YYEEEE. The CDR3 spans 17 residues.

The chain is built from TRBV6-4 and TRBJ2-3; D is tentatively TRBD1 or TRBD2 (5 bases each). CDR3 size: 16 residues. Trimming shortened V by 2 bases and J by 3 bases, and 15 bases separated the two germline ends. CDR1 and CDR2 from the germline V gene are MRHNA and SNTAGT. In nucleotides, the CDR3 is TGTGCCAGCAGTGACCAAGCGGCAGGGTTGACAGATACGCAGTATTTT. Translated, it gives CASSDQAAGLTDTQYF.

This chain connects TRBV5-6 to TRBJ2-2; TRBD2 matches 10 bases. In germline, CDR1 is SGHDT, CDR2 YYEEEE. The ends lost 4 bases at V and 6 bases at J; junction bases unmatched: 9. This CDR3 has 16 amino acids. The DNA of the CDR3 is TGTGCCAGCAGCGGCAAAGGGACTAGCGCCGCCGGGGAGCTGTTTTTT. This codes for CASSGKGTSAAGELFF.

This clone was detected only once. The chain has TRBV19 and TRBJ2-1, with a tentative D call TRBD1 (5 bases). The CDR3 totals 13 residues. Germline V gene data show CDR1 as LNHDA and CDR2 as SQIVND (reference sequence). With 5 bases removed from V and 6 bases from J, the gap between germline ends came to 11 bases. The CDR3 sequence is CASSRSQGNEQFF. CDR3 DNA sequence: TGTGCCAGTAGTCGGTCTCAGGGCAATGAGCAGTTCTTC.

This clone was detected only once. This chain links TRBV28 with TRBJ1-5; 7 bases agree with TRBD1. The CDR3 totals 17 residues. CDR1 is MDHEN and CDR2 is SYDVKM in the germline V gene. V was clipped by 3 bases and J by 6 bases; unmatched bases: 14. CDR3 sequence: CASSFSDRRSGGQPQHF. The DNA for the CDR3 is TGTGCCAGCAGTTTTTCGGACAGGCGCTCGGGGGGTCAGCCCCAGCATTTT.

V usage is TRBV19 and J usage is TRBJ2-1; 8 bases align to TRBD1. This CDR3 comprises 17 residues. CDR1 and CDR2 (germline): LNHDA, SQIVND (reference sequence). With 5 bases clipped from V and 4 bases from J, the junction kept 13 bases outside the gene matches. This CDR3 is CASSSRDRRMLYNEQFF. DNA of the CDR3: TGTGCCAGTAGTTCCCGGGACAGGCGGATGTTATACAATGAGCAGTTCTTC.

This rearrangement joins TRBV28 to TRBJ2-4; D unclear. The CDR3 runs 18 residues. Per the germline V gene, CDR1 is MDHEN and CDR2 is SYDVKM. The V end lost 6 bases, the J end lost 2 bases, and 23 bases lay between the germline ends. CDR3 in amino acids: CASSSKSGLGLSKNIQYF. CDR3 nucleotides: TGTGCCAGCAGCTCAAAATCGGGTTTGGGCCTTTCCAAAAACATTCAGTACTTC.

The chain couples TRBV13 to TRBJ2-3, with 16 bases lining up with TRBD2. Germline trimming cut 5 bases from V and 6 bases from J; bases unmatched to any gene: 2. The CDR3 is 15 amino acids. Germline loops: CDR1 PRHDT, CDR2 FYEKMQ (reference sequence). The CDR3, as DNA: TGTGCCAGCAGCCGGGGACTAGCGGGAGGGGATACGCAGTATTTT. Protein product: CASSRGLAGGDTQYF.

This chain connects TRBV2 to TRBJ2-2; 8 bases line up with TRBD1. V shed 6 bases and J 4 bases; nucleotides not matched to a gene: 4. Germline loops: CDR1 SNHLY, CDR2 FYNNEI. The length of the CDR3 is 14 residues. The CDR3 region is CASRDRVVTGELFF. The CDR3 DNA sequence: TGTGCCAGCAGGGACAGGGTGGTCACCGGGGAGCTGTTTTTT.

The chain employs TRBV28 and TRBJ1-2, with 9 bases aligning to TRBD1. The germline CDR1 and CDR2 sequences are MDHEN and SYDVKM. The ends lost 5 bases at V and 5 bases at J; junction bases unmatched: 12. The CDR3 contains 16 residues. The CDR3 spells CASSPLLAGTGYGYTF. The CDR3 bases are TGTGCCAGCAGTCCCCTTTTAGCCGGGACAGGGTATGGCTACACCTTC.

The rearrangement uses TRBV21-1 and TRBJ1-3; the table gives TRBD1 as D, unverified against the DNA. TRBV21-1 is described as a pseudogene. The CDR3 covers 17 residues. Here the CDR3 reads CASPPGDRQAPGNTIYF. The CDR3, as DNA: TGTGCCAGCCCACCAGGTGATCGGCAGGCCCCTGGAAACACCATATATTTT.

The chain links TRBV11-2 to TRBJ2-1, with 8 bases aligning to TRBD2. Germline CDR1 SGHAT, CDR2 FQNNGV. The V segment lost 5 bases and the J segment 15 bases; nucleotides outside the gene matches: 9. The CDR3 has 12 amino acids. The CDR3 nucleotides read TGTGCCAGCAGCCCGTGGGGACTAGAGGGGTTCTTC. As protein: CASSPWGLEGFF.